The clone carrying this T cell receptor beta chain was observed a few times. Researchers took RNA transcripts and amplified the TCR beta CDR3 regions from them. A set of HTBI primers served as the primers for a first-round RT-PCR of the TCR CDR3. TCRdb called the multiplex PCR reads again in MiXCR, with one record for every CDR3 protein. Of 200,000 to 250,000 distinct CDR3 sequences listed, approximately 24% were seen once; the top ten hold roughly 32%. V was clipped by 4 bases and J by 1 base, with 10 bases between them. The CDR3 consists of 15 residues. Clinical symptoms, serum thyroxine, TRAb, thyroid ultrasound and orbital computed tomography informed diagnoses. These data are taken from a study of T cells in Graves' hyperthyroidism and ophthalmopathy.

The sequencing sample was made of blood. The sequence derives from a woman aged 40 to 55 with Graves' ophthalmopathy. V and J are TRBV12-3 or TRBV12-4 and TRBJ2-2; the D gene is possibly TRBD1 (6 bases). The CDR3 spells CASSSRTVNTGELFF. DNA of the CDR3: TGTGCCAGCAGTTCTAGGACAGTGAACACCGGGGAGCTGTTTTTT.